The rows below give T cell receptor beta chains drawn from one sample of a study of blood T cell repertoires in COVID-19. Clones were sequenced by immunoSEQ multiplex PCR, and TCRdb holds only the in-frame ones, with some missing. The sample includes around 320,000 clones, 70% to 90% of them seen just once. Sample: peripheral blood. All receptors come from a human donor in a cohort sampled during active COVID-19. CDR3s include the opening cysteine and the closing phenylalanine or tryptophan. Each record gives: J gene, D gene, V gene, clone size, CDR3 protein, CDR3 DNA. The D gene is left open where the match is weak. The size entry is marked missing in some rows and otherwise reads once, few, many or a size class.

J: TRBJ1-1; D: -; V: TRBV10-1; size: -; CDR3: CASRFGENTEAFF; DNA: TGCGCCAGCAGGTTCGGGGAGAACACTGAAGCTTTCTTT
J: TRBJ1-2; D: TRBD1; V: TRBV9; size: once; CDR3: CASSPGQALVGYTF; DNA: TGTGCCAGCAGCCCGGGACAGGCCCTCGTTGGCTACACCTTC
J: TRBJ2-5; D: -; V: TRBV7-2; size: -; CDR3: CASSLDEQVQETQYF; DNA: TGTGCCAGCAGCTTAGACGAACAGGTCCAAGAGACCCAGTACTTC
J: TRBJ2-7; D: -; V: TRBV19; size: once; CDR3: CASSTTGNEGYEQYF; DNA: TGTGCCAGTAGTACAACAGGCAATGAAGGCTACGAGCAGTACTTC
J: TRBJ1-2; D: -; V: TRBV6-1; size: -; CDR3: CASSEDRASTYGYTF; DNA: TGTGCCAGCAGTGAAGACAGGGCTAGCACCTATGGCTACACCTTC
J: TRBJ2-1; D: TRBD2; V: TRBV27; size: once; CDR3: CASFNLGLEYNEQFF; DNA: TGTGCCAGCTTCAACCTGGGACTAGAGTACAATGAGCAGTTCTTC
J: TRBJ2-3; D: -; V: TRBV5-4; size: -; CDR3: CASSFTGRLSEDTQYF; DNA: TGTGCCAGCAGCTTTACAGGGAGACTAAGCGAAGATACGCAGTATTTT
J: TRBJ1-4; D: TRBD1; V: TRBV24-1; size: -; CDR3: CATSDSSGTGVHEKLFF; DNA: TGTGCCACCAGTGATTCGTCCGGGACAGGGGTACACGAAAAACTGTTTTTT
J: TRBJ1-2; D: -; V: TRBV19; size: few; CDR3: CASSIDRQGSNYGYTF; DNA: TGTGCCAGTAGTATAGATCGGCAGGGTTCTAACTATGGCTACACCTTC
J: TRBJ2-1; D: -; V: TRBV7-9; size: -; CDR3: CASIAGASYNEQFF; DNA: TGTGCCAGCATTGCGGGGGCTAGCTACAATGAGCAGTTCTTC
J: TRBJ1-4; D: -; V: TRBV9; size: -; CDR3: CASSRGPEKLFF; DNA: TGTGCCAGCAGCCGAGGTCCTGAAAAACTGTTTTTT
J: TRBJ1-2; D: TRBD1; V: TRBV24-1; size: few; CDR3: CATSDSDRGNGYTF; DNA: TGTGCCACCAGTGACTCAGACAGGGGGAATGGCTACACCTTC
J: TRBJ2-3; D: -; V: TRBV7-2; size: -; CDR3: CASSLQGTLTDTQYF; DNA: TGTGCCAGCAGCCTACAGGGGACTTTGACAGATACGCAGTATTTT
J: TRBJ1-2; D: TRBD1; V: TRBV30; size: -; CDR3: CACQLRDSSNYGYTF; DNA: TGTGCCTGCCAGCTCCGGGACAGTAGCAACTATGGCTACACCTTC
J: TRBJ2-6; D: -; V: TRBV5-6; size: -; CDR3: CASTLGGAGANVLTF; DNA: TGTGCCAGCACCTTAGGAGGGGCTGGGGCCAACGTCCTGACTTTC
J: TRBJ2-3; D: -; V: TRBV18; size: -; CDR3: CASSPGPTDTQYF; DNA: TGTGCCAGCTCACCGGGGCCCACAGATACGCAGTATTTT
J: TRBJ2-3; D: -; V: TRBV27; size: -; CDR3: CASSLGAGALGSDTQYF; DNA: TGTGCCAGCAGTTTAGGGGCGGGGGCCCTTGGCTCAGATACGCAGTATTTT
J: TRBJ2-3; D: TRBD2; V: TRBV10-2; size: -; CDR3: CASSVGGGRADTQYF; DNA: TGCGCCAGCAGTGTGGGCGGGGGGAGGGCAGATACGCAGTATTTT
J: TRBJ1-2; D: TRBD1; V: TRBV6-5; size: -; CDR3: CASSRDRYGYTF; DNA: TGTGCCAGCAGCCGGGACAGATATGGCTACACCTTC
J: TRBJ1-1; D: TRBD1; V: TRBV19; size: -; CDR3: CATETGGSTEAFF; DNA: TGTGCCACCGAGACAGGGGGTTCTACTGAAGCTTTCTTT
J: TRBJ1-4; D: TRBD1; V: TRBV30; size: -; CDR3: CAWAKPGGFNEKLFF; DNA: TGTGCCTGGGCAAAGCCAGGGGGGTTTAATGAAAAACTGTTTTTT
J: TRBJ1-1; D: -; V: TRBV30; size: -; CDR3: CAWSRGSMNTEAFF; DNA: TGTGCCTGGAGTAGGGGCAGCATGAACACTGAAGCTTTCTTT
J: TRBJ2-7; D: TRBD2; V: TRBV14; size: once; CDR3: CASSLRGGGEQYF; DNA: TGTGCCAGCAGCCTAAGGGGCGGGGGCGAGCAGTACTTC
J: TRBJ1-2; D: TRBD1; V: TRBV30; size: -; CDR3: CAWRDRGFDGYTF; DNA: TGTGCCTGGCGGGACAGGGGGTTTGATGGCTACACCTTC
J: TRBJ2-3; D: TRBD2; V: TRBV6-4; size: -; CDR3: CASSDSASGGTDTQYF; DNA: TGTGCCAGCAGTGACTCGGCTAGCGGGGGCACAGATACGCAGTATTTT
J: TRBJ2-2; D: -; V: TRBV18; size: -; CDR3: CASSLTGPNTGELFF; DNA: TGTGCCAGCTCACTGACAGGTCCGAACACCGGGGAGCTGTTTTTT
J: TRBJ1-2; D: TRBD1; V: TRBV10-3; size: -; CDR3: CAISNRTGILGGYTF; DNA: TGTGCCATCAGCAACAGGACAGGGATTCTAGGGGGCTACACCTTC
J: TRBJ2-1; D: TRBD2; V: TRBV6-4; size: -; CDR3: CASSDNFGLAGAEQFF; DNA: TGTGCCAGCAGTGACAACTTCGGACTAGCGGGGGCAGAGCAGTTCTTC